This T cell receptor (beta chain) was recorded in a study of a mutant IDH1 vaccine in newly diagnosed glioma. Data came from immunoSEQ multiplex PCR; TCRdb stores just in-frame clones and leaves some out. The sample has around 44,000 clones, 70% to 85% seen once. A note on this clone: Antigen unknown.

The germline gives CDR1 WSHSY, CDR2 SAAADI. There are 17 residues in the CDR3. V gave up 0 bases and J gave up 3 bases, with 15 bases separating them. Time point defined: week 35, safety follow-up. With topical imiquimod, each dose of the vaccine consisted of 300 ug of mutant IDH1 20-mer peptide. This clonotype was obtained from a man aged 35-49 years with glioma. This rearrangement joins TRBV10-2 to TRBJ1-3; D gene uncertain. The source was PBMCs, collected from a glioma patient whose treatment included an IDH1 peptide vaccine. The CDR3 loop reads CASSESRPGTGGNTIYF. The CDR3 nucleotides are TGCGCCAGCAGTGAGTCAAGACCTGGAACGGGTGGAAACACCATATATTTT.